This is a list of T cell receptor beta chains from one sample in a study of T-cell reconstitution after alpha-beta-depleted transplantation in children. TCRdb processed the PCR reads anew with MiXCR; each CDR3 protein has one entry. The sample lists under 60,000 distinct CDR3 sequences, less than 6% seen once, with roughly 31% in the top ten. Sample: PBMCs, mostly from graft donor cells, taken 60 days after TCRalphabeta/CD19-depleted stem cell transplant. These receptors came from a female patient between 2 and 15 years old who had a stem cell transplant for aplastic anemia, so the T cells may come from the graft donor. Both conserved end residues are part of each CDR3. D genes are given only for firm matches. Part of the rows lack a size; the others show once, few, many or a class for expanded clones.

DNA: TGTGCCAGCAGCCAGTTTGGACTAGCAGAGGATGAGCAGTTCTTC
CDR3: CASSQFGLAEDEQFF
D: TRBD2
size: .
J: TRBJ2-1
V: TRBV14

DNA: TGTGCCAGCAGCTCGCCAAGACCAACTAATGAAAAACTGTTTTTT
CDR3: CASSSPRPTNEKLFF
D: .
size: many
J: TRBJ1-4
V: TRBV7-9

DNA: TGCAGTGCTCGGTGGGGGACGCGGTCACCCCTCCACTTT
CDR3: CSARWGTRSPLHF
D: .
size: many
J: TRBJ1-6
V: TRBV20-1

DNA: TGTGCCAGCAGCAGGGGACAGGGGGCTGCTGAAGCTTTCTTT
CDR3: CASSRGQGAAEAFF
D: TRBD1
size: few
J: TRBJ1-1
V: TRBV11-2

DNA: TGTGCCAGCAGGGCACAGGGGGCGTACAATGAGCAGTTCTTC
CDR3: CASRAQGAYNEQFF
D: TRBD1
size: few
J: TRBJ2-1
V: TRBV11-2

DNA: TGTGCCAGCAGTTCTATCGAAAAACTGTTTTTT
CDR3: CASSSIEKLFF
D: .
size: many
J: TRBJ1-4
V: TRBV6-6

DNA: TGTGCCAGCAGTGAAGACGGTCTTTCGCACACAGATACGCAGTATTTT
CDR3: CASSEDGLSHTDTQYF
D: .
size: .
J: TRBJ2-3
V: TRBV6-1

DNA: TGCGCCAGCAGCCAAGATCGAGGCACCGGGGAGCTGTTTTTT
CDR3: CASSQDRGTGELFF
D: .
size: many
J: TRBJ2-2
V: TRBV4-1

DNA: TGCGCCAGCAGCTTTGGGAAGACAGGAGCGGGTCAAGAGACCCAGTACTTC
CDR3: CASSFGKTGAGQETQYF
D: .
size: many
J: TRBJ2-5
V: TRBV5-1

DNA: TGTGCCAGCAGTCTCGCGGGAGCAGATACGCAGTATTTT
CDR3: CASSLAGADTQYF
D: TRBD2
size: many
J: TRBJ2-3
V: TRBV12-3/TRBV12-4

DNA: TGTGCCAGCAGTTTTCCAAAGGACACAAGGGTGGATTATGGCTACACCTTC
CDR3: CASSFPKDTRVDYGYTF
D: .
size: many
J: TRBJ1-2
V: TRBV28

DNA: TGCGCCAGCAAAAAGGGCCCAAACACAGATACGCAGTATTTT
CDR3: CASKKGPNTDTQYF
D: .
size: many
J: TRBJ2-3
V: TRBV5-1

DNA: TGTGCCAGCTTACCCCTAGCGGGCGGCAACGAGCAGTACTTC
CDR3: CASLPLAGGNEQYF
D: TRBD2
size: .
J: TRBJ2-7
V: TRBV7-9

DNA: TGTGCCAGCGTGGCTAGCAGCCTCACCGCGGGGGCGCAGTATTTT
CDR3: CASVASSLTAGAQYF
D: TRBD2
size: many
J: TRBJ2-3
V: TRBV6-6

DNA: TGTGCCAGCAGCGGAGGGGCAGGGGGGACGATCAATGAGCAGTTCTTC
CDR3: CASSGGAGGTINEQFF
D: .
size: few
J: TRBJ2-1
V: TRBV5-5

DNA: TGTGCCAGCAGCCAAGTCCAGGGGGTGTACCAAGAGACCCAGTACTTC
CDR3: CASSQVQGVYQETQYF
D: TRBD1
size: many
J: TRBJ2-5
V: TRBV3-1

DNA: TGTGCCAGCAGCGTAGGCGGGAGGGCCAACACCGGGGAGCTGTTTTTT
CDR3: CASSVGGRANTGELFF
D: TRBD2
size: .
J: TRBJ2-2
V: TRBV9

DNA: TGTGCCAGCAGCCCCGACACTTGGGGCGAGCAGTACTTC
CDR3: CASSPDTWGEQYF
D: .
size: many
J: TRBJ2-7
V: TRBV28

DNA: TGTGCCAGCAGTTGGAGACCCGGGGGAGATACGCAGTATTTT
CDR3: CASSWRPGGDTQYF
D: .
size: many
J: TRBJ2-3
V: TRBV6-2/TRBV6-3

DNA: TGTGCCACCAGCAGAGTAAACGGCCCAGGGCGCGTCCAAGAGACCCAGTACTTC
CDR3: CATSRVNGPGRVQETQYF
D: .
size: many
J: TRBJ2-5
V: TRBV15

DNA: TGCAGTGCTAGAGCCTGGGGCAGAAACACCGGGGAGCTGTTTTTT
CDR3: CSARAWGRNTGELFF
D: .
size: many
J: TRBJ2-2
V: TRBV20-1